This T cell receptor (beta chain) was documented in a study of T-cell reconstitution after alpha-beta-depleted transplantation in children. Ten or more counts support this clonotype. This sample's TCRbeta library carried unique molecular identifier barcodes. TCRdb re-called the PCR reads through MiXCR, storing one row per CDR3 protein. The profile shows fewer than 90,000 distinct CDR3 sequences, about 7% of them singletons. Material: PBMCs from the stem cell graft donor, obtained from the stem cell graft. This receptor was identified in a human donor who donated a stem cell graft to a child with acute lymphoblastic leukemia.

The CDR3 spells CASSSRTGAGELFF. The CDR3 region has the DNA TGTGCCAGCAGCTCCCGGACAGGCGCCGGGGAGCTGTTTTTT. This chain uses TRBV7-9 with TRBJ2-2, with TRBD1 matching 7 bases. Germline V gives CDR1 SEHNR, CDR2 FQNEAQ (reference sequence). The V and J ends lost 4 bases and 6 bases, in that order; junction bases with no gene match: 5. The CDR3 length is 14 residues. Variable domain in full (rest from reference TRBV7-9 and TRBJ2-2): DTGVSQNPRHKITKRGQNVTFRCDPISEHNRLYWYRQTLGQGPEFLTYFQNEAQLEKSRLLSDRFSAERPKGSFSTLEIQRTEQGDSAMYLCASSSRTGAGELFFGEGSRLTVL.